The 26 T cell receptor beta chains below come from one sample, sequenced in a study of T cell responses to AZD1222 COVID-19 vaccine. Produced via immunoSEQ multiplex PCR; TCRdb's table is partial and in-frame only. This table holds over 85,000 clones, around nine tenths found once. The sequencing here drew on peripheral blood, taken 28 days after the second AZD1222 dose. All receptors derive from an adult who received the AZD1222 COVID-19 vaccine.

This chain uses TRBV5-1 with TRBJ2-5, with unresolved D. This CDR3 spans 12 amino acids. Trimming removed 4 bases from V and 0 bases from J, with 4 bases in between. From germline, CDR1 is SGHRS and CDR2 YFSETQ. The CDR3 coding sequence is TGCGCCAGCAGCCCGTACCAAGAGACCCAGTACTTC. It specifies CASSPYQETQYF.

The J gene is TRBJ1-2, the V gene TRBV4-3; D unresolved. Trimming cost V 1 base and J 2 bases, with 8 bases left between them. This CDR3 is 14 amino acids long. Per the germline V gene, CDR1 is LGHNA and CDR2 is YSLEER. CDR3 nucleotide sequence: TGCGCCAGCAGCCAAGGCGGTAGGAACTATGGCTACACCTTC. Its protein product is CASSQGGRNYGYTF.

CDR3 in amino acids: CASSQRRTANNTDTQYF. CDR3 DNA sequence: TGTGCCAGCAGCCAGCGGCGGACGGCTAATAACACAGATACGCAGTATTTT. The chain links TRBV21-1 to TRBJ2-3; TRBD2 is taken as the D call from the table, unchecked against the DNA. TRBV21-1 is designated a pseudogene. The CDR3 extends over 17 amino acids.

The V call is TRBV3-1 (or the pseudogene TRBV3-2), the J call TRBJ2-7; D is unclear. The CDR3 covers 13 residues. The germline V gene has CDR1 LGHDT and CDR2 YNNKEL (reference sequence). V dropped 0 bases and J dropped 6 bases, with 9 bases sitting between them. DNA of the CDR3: TGTGCCAGCAGCCAAGAAGTTATCTCCGAGCAGTACTTC. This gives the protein CASSQEVISEQYF.

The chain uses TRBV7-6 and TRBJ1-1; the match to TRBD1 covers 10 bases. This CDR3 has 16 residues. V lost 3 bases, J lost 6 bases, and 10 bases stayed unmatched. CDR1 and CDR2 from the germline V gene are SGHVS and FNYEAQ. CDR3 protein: CASSFLRQGALPEAFF. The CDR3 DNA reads TGTGCCAGCAGCTTCCTTCGACAGGGGGCTTTGCCTGAAGCTTTCTTT.

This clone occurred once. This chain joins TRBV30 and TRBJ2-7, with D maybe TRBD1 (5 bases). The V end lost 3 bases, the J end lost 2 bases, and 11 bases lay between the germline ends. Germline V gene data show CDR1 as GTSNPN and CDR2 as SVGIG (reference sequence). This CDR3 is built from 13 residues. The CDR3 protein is CAWRVKGTYEQYF. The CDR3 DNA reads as TGTGCCTGGAGAGTGAAGGGGACCTACGAGCAGTACTTC.

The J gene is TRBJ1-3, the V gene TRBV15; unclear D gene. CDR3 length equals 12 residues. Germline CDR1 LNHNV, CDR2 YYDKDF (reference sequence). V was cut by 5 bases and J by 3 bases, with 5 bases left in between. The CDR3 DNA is TGTGCCACCAGCGGTCTTGGAAACACCATATATTTT. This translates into CATSGLGNTIYF.

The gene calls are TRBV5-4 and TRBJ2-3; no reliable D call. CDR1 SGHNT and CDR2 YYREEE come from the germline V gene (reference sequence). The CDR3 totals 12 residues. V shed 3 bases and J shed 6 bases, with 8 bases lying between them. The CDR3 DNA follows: TGTGCCAGCAGCTCCGCCGGGGATACGCAGTATTTT. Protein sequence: CASSSAGDTQYF.

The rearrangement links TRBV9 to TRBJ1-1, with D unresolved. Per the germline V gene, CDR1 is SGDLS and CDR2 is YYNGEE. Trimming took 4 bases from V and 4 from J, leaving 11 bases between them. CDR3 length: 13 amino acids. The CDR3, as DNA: TGTGCCAGCAGCTTCTCGGACCGCACTGAAGCTTTCTTT. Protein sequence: CASSFSDRTEAFF.

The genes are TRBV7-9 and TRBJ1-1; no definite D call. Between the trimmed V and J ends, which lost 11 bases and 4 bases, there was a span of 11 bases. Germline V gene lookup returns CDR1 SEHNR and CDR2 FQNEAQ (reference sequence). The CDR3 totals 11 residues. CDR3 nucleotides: TGTGCCGAGCTCTCAGTCACTGAAGCTTTCTTT. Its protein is CAELSVTEAFF.

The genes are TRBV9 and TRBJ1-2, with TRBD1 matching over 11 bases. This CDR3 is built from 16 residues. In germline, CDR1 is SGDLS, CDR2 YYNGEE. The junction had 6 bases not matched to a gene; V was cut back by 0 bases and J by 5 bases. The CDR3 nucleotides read TGTGCCAGCAGCGTAGTCTCCGGACAGGGGGCGTATGGCTACACCTTC. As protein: CASSVVSGQGAYGYTF.

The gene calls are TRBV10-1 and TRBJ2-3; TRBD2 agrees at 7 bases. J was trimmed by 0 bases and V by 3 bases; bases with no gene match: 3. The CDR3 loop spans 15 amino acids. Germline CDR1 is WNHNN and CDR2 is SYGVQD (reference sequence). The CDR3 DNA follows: TGCGCCAGCAGTGACACGGGGGGAAGCACAGATACGCAGTATTTT. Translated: CASSDTGGSTDTQYF.

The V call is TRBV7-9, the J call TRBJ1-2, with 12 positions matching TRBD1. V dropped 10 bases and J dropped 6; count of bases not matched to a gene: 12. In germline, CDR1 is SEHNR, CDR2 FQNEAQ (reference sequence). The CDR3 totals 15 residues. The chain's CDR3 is CAIPGDRGPEDGYTF. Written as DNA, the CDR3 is TGTGCCATCCCGGGGGACAGGGGGCCTGAGGATGGCTACACCTTC.

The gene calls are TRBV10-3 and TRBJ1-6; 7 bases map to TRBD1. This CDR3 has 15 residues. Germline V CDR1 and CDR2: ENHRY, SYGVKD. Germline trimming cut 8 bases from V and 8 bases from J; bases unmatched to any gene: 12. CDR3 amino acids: CAIAPSQGQDSPLHF. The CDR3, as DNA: TGTGCCATCGCGCCTTCACAGGGGCAGGATTCACCCCTCCACTTT.

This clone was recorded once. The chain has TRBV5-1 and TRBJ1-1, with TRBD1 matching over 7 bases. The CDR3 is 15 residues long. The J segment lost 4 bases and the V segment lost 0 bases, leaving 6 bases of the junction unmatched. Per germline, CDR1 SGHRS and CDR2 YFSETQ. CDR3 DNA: TGCGCCAGCAGCTTGGAACGACAGGGAACCACTGAAGCTTTCTTT. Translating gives CASSLERQGTTEAFF.

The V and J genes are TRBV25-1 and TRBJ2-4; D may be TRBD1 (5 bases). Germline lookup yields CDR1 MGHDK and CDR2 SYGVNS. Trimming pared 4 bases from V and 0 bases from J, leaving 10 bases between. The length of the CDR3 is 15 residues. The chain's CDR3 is CASSAPQVAKNIQYF. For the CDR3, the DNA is TGTGCCAGCAGTGCGCCACAGGTAGCCAAAAACATTCAGTACTTC.

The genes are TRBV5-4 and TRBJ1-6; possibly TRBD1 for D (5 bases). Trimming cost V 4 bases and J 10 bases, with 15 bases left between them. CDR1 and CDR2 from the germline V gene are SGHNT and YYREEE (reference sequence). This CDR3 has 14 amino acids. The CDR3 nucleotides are TGTGCCAGCAGCCAAACAGGTCTAGGCTCACCCCTCCACTTT. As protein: CASSQTGLGSPLHF.

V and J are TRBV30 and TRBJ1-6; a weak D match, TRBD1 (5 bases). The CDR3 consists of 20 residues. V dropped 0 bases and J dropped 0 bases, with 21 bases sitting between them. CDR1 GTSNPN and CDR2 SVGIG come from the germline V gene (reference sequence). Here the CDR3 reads CAWSVLSRGRRDSYNSPLHF. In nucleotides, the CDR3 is TGTGCCTGGAGTGTACTAAGTCGGGGCAGGAGAGACTCCTATAATTCACCCCTCCACTTT.

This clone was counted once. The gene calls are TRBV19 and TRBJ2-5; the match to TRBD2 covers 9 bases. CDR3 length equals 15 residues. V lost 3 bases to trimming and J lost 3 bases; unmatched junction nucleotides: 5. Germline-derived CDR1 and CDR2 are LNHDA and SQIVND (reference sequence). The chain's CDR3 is CASSIYGGGEETQYF. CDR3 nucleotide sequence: TGTGCCAGTAGTATTTATGGCGGGGGGGAAGAGACCCAGTACTTC.

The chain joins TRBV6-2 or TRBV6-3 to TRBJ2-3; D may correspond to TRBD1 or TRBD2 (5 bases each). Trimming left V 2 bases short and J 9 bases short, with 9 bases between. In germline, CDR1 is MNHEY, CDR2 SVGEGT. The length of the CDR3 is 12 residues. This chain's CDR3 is CASSYGTITQYF. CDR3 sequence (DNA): TGTGCCAGCAGTTACGGGACCATCACGCAGTATTTT.

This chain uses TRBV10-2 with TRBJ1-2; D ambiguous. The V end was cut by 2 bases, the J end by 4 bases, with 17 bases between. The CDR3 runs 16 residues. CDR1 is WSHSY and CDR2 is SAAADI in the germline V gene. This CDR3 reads CASSEADEVTIYGYTF. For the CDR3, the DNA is TGCGCCAGCAGTGAGGCAGACGAGGTGACTATCTATGGCTACACCTTC.

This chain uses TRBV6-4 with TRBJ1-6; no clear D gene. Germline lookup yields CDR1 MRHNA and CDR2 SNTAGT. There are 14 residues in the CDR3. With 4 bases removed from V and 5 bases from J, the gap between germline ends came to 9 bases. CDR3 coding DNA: TGTGCCAGCAGTGCGATGGGAGATAATTCACCCCTCCACTTT. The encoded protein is CASSAMGDNSPLHF.

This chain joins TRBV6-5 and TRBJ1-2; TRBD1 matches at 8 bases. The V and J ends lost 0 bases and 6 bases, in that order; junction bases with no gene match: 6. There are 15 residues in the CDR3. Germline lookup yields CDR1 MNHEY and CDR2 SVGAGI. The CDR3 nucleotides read TGTGCCAGCAGTTACTCCCCCCGACAGGGGCATGGCTACACCTTC. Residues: CASSYSPRQGHGYTF.

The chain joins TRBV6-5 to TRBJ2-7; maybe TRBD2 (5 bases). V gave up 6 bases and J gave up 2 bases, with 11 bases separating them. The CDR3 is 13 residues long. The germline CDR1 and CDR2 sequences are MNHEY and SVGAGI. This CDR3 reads CASRFSLAYEQYV. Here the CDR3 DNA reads TGTGCCAGCAGATTCTCACTAGCCTACGAGCAGTACGTC.

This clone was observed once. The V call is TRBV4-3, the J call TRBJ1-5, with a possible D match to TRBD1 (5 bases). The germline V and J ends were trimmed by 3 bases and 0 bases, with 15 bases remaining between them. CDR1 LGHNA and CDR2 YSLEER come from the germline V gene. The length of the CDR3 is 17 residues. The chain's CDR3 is CASSQGTPGYSNQPQHF. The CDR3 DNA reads TGCGCCAGCAGCCAGGGGACCCCAGGGTATAGCAATCAGCCCCAGCATTTT.

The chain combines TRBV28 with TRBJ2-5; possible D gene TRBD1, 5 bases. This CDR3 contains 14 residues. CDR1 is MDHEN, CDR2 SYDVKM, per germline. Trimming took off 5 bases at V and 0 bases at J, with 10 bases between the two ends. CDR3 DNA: TGTGCCAGCAGTCTCGACAGAAACCAAGAGACCCAGTACTTC. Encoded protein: CASSLDRNQETQYF.